These 3 T cell receptor beta chains were all obtained from the same sample, sequenced in a study of T cell responses to AZD1222 COVID-19 vaccine. TCRdb keeps only in-frame clones here, not all; method: immunoSEQ multiplex PCR. Seen here are fewer than 200,000 clones, approximately 92% observed once, and the top ten hold roughly 10%. The specimen was peripheral blood, collected on day 0 of AZD1222 vaccination. These receptors came from an adult in good health.

The chain is built from TRBV27 and TRBJ1-6; tentatively, D is TRBD1 (6 bases). Germline values: CDR1 MNHEY, CDR2 SMNVEV (reference sequence). The CDR3 is 14 residues long. Trimming cost V 5 bases and J 7 bases, with 12 bases left between them. This chain's CDR3 is CASSPQQGNSPLHF. CDR3 DNA sequence: TGTGCCAGCAGTCCACAACAGGGAAATTCACCCCTCCACTTT.

In DNA, the CDR3 is TGCGCCAGCAGTACTAGCGGGGGAGCCCAAGAGACCCAGTACTTC. Amino acids: CASSTSGGAQETQYF. V gene TRBV4-1 combines with J gene TRBJ2-5, with 11 nucleotides matching TRBD2. Germline CDR1 reads MGHRA; CDR2 reads YSYEKL. The length of the CDR3 is 15 residues. V lost 6 bases and J lost 1; bases outside the gene matches: 4.

This chain joins TRBV5-5 and TRBJ2-7, with a tentative D call TRBD1 (5 bases). The germline V gene encodes CDR1 SGHKS and CDR2 YYEKEE (reference sequence). This CDR3 contains 14 residues. With 0 bases removed from V and 3 bases from J, the gap between germline ends came to 10 bases. The CDR3 reads CASSLEWQGYEQYV. CDR3 coding DNA: TGTGCCAGCAGCTTGGAGTGGCAGGGCTACGAGCAGTACGTC.